Listed below are T cell receptor beta chains from one sample, sequenced in a study of blood T cell repertoires in COVID-19. Using immunoSEQ multiplex PCR, the repertoire was profiled, and TCRdb retains in-frame clones only, with some absent. Among 240,000 or so clones listed, roughly four fifths were seen once. The sample taken for sequencing was peripheral blood. The receptors stem from a woman older than 75 with acute or convalescent COVID-19. Each CDR3 is given with its conserved first and last residue. Fields, in order: V gene, D gene, J gene, CDR3 protein. A D gene is named only where the DNA matches it firmly.

>TRBV27|NA|TRBJ1-2
CASSPQAGYGYTF
>TRBV4-2|NA|TRBJ1-2
CASSQEGRGNGYTF
>TRBV19|NA|TRBJ1-1
CASYPQGHTEAFF
>TRBV12-3/TRBV12-4|TRBD1|TRBJ2-7
CASQRQGVFEQYF
>TRBV7-6|TRBD1|TRBJ1-5
CASSLGVQGANQPQHF
>TRBV6-2/TRBV6-3|NA|TRBJ1-5
CASSYRDQPQHF
>TRBV6-5|TRBD2|TRBJ2-1
CASSLQGGRSNEQFF
>TRBV7-2|TRBD2|TRBJ2-1
CASSLSGGQNNEQFF
>TRBV7-2|TRBD2|TRBJ2-1
CASTLAGNEQFF
>TRBV7-2|NA|TRBJ2-7
CASSLGGRGLYEQYF
>TRBV7-6|NA|TRBJ2-5
CASSRDNLRETQYF
>TRBV7-9|TRBD1|TRBJ1-4
CASSRGQATNEKLFF
>TRBV5-4|TRBD1|TRBJ1-1
CASSSGGASRDTEAFF
>TRBV7-2|TRBD1|TRBJ2-4
CASSLEVARGTKNIQYF
>TRBV5-1|TRBD1|TRBJ1-1
CASSSTDRGLLNTEAFF
>TRBV14|TRBD1|TRBJ1-6
CASSLAPGQGSSPLHF
>TRBV7-9|TRBD2|TRBJ2-1
CASSLGTTGTSGSDEQFF
>TRBV5-4|TRBD1|TRBJ1-1
CASSGGTGADTEAFF
>TRBV6-2/TRBV6-3|TRBD2|TRBJ2-5
CASSYSAGTSLETQYF
>TRBV7-9|TRBD2|TRBJ2-1
CASSRLAGADEQFF
>TRBV5-1|NA|TRBJ2-5
CASSLVGREETQYF
>TRBV19|TRBD1|TRBJ2-2
CASSTGTGVTGELFF
>TRBV7-9|NA|TRBJ2-1
CASSLALADNNEQFF
>TRBV18|NA|TRBJ2-1
CASSLGRDNEQFF
>TRBV27|NA|TRBJ1-6
CASSSNKSSYNSPLHF
>TRBV4-3|TRBD1|TRBJ2-7
CASSRTGQGSYEQYF
>TRBV21-1|NA|TRBJ1-1
CASSNREMDTEAFF
>TRBV27|TRBD2|TRBJ2-7
CASRRGVGNYEQYF